These 14 T cell receptor beta chains share one sample of origin, sequenced in a study of OX40 agonist ivuxolimab in advanced cancers. Here immunoSEQ multiplex PCR was the method, and the copy in TCRdb shows in-frame clones only, minus some. The data show approximately 17,000 clones, with approximately 70% seen just once and around 15% held by the top ten. This specimen consisted of CD4+ or CD8+ T cells sorted from blood, obtained in a trial of the OX40 agonist ivuxolimab. All receptors derive from an adult with an advanced solid tumor such as melanoma, head and neck, liver or kidney cancer.

This chain joins TRBV10-1 and TRBJ2-1; the match to TRBD1 covers 8 bases. V was pared by 3 bases and J by 10 bases, with 11 bases of the junction left unmatched. Germline CDR1 and CDR2: WNHNN and SYGVQD (reference sequence). This CDR3 comprises 15 residues. CDR3 DNA sequence: TGCGCCAGCAGTGAAAGTGGGCAGGGGGCCGGGGAGCAGTTCTTC. This sequence encodes CASSESGQGAGEQFF.

The chain joins TRBV7-9 to TRBJ2-1; 9 positions match TRBD2. The junction had 16 bases not matched to a gene; V was cut back by 4 bases and J by 9 bases. CDR1 and CDR2 from the germline V gene are SEHNR and FQNEAQ (reference sequence). The CDR3 length is 17 residues. The CDR3 spells CASSSQEIAGVRGEQFF. The CDR3 DNA is TGTGCCAGCAGCTCCCAGGAAATAGCGGGAGTACGGGGTGAGCAGTTCTTC.

This CDR3 reads CASSPGTGATEAFF. The CDR3 DNA is TGTGCCAGCAGTCCCGGGACAGGGGCCACTGAAGCTTTCTTT. This sequence joins TRBV6-4 and TRBJ1-1; 10 nucleotides line up with TRBD1. J gave up 4 bases and V 5 bases, and 4 bases lay outside the gene matches. Germline V gene data show CDR1 as MRHNA and CDR2 as SNTAGT. The CDR3 contains 14 residues.

The chain employs TRBV4-1 and TRBJ1-5; D perhaps matches TRBD1 (5 bases). Per the germline V gene, CDR1 is MGHRA and CDR2 is YSYEKL. V lost 4 bases, J lost 2 bases, and 24 bases lay in between. The CDR3 sequence is 19 residues long. The CDR3: CASSRFSGTFGEGNQPQHF. CDR3 nucleotide sequence: TGCGCCAGCAGCCGTTTTTCCGGGACTTTCGGCGAAGGCAATCAGCCCCAGCATTTT.

V usage is TRBV2 and J usage is TRBJ1-2, with 10 bases fitting TRBD1. Unmatched junction bases numbered 4, after V lost 3 bases and J lost 3 bases. This CDR3 has 15 residues. Germline assignment: CDR1 SNHLY and CDR2 FYNNEI. The CDR3 sequence: CASSDGTGEDYGYTF. CDR3 in DNA: TGTGCCAGCAGTGACGGGACAGGGGAAGACTATGGCTACACCTTC.

V and J are TRBV6-9 and TRBJ2-7, with 7 bases matching TRBD1. CDR3 length: 13 amino acids. J gave up 3 bases and V 5 bases, and 4 bases lay outside the gene matches. Germline CDR1 MNHGY, CDR2 SVAAGI. The CDR3 DNA sequence: TGTGCCAGCAGTGGGGACAGCCACTACGAGCAGTACTTC. Its protein is CASSGDSHYEQYF.

This clone was seen only once. The CDR3 region is CASSLALGLISYEQYF. The DNA for the CDR3 is TGTGCCAGCAGCTTAGCGCTCGGACTGATCTCCTACGAGCAGTACTTC. The rearrangement joins TRBV7-9 to TRBJ2-7, with a tentative D call TRBD2 (5 bases). The CDR3 totals 16 residues. The V gene's germline CDR1 is SEHNR and CDR2 FQNEAQ (reference sequence). The V gene lost 0 bases and the J gene lost 0 bases, with 12 bases spanning the gap.

This clone was recorded only once. The chain recombines TRBV27 with TRBJ2-7, with D perhaps given as TRBD1 or TRBD2 (5 bases each). CDR1 MNHEY and CDR2 SMNVEV come from the germline V gene (reference sequence). The ends were cut back, 6 bases at V and 2 bases at J, with 14 bases in the middle. This CDR3 spans 14 amino acids. This chain's CDR3 is CASSPPGRAYEQYF. The CDR3 DNA reads as TGTGCCAGCAGCCCACCGGGACGGGCCTACGAGCAGTACTTC.

The chain employs TRBV4-1 and TRBJ1-1; D uncertain. The CDR3 sequence is 11 residues long. Looked up from germline, CDR1 is MGHRA and CDR2 is YSYEKL. Deletions cut 6 bases from V and 4 bases from J, with 6 bases between. CDR3 nucleotides: TGCGCCAGCAGATCGGTCACTGAAGCTTTCTTT. It specifies CASRSVTEAFF.

The chain uses TRBV27 and TRBJ2-1; 8 bases line up with TRBD1. J gave up 1 base and V 8 bases, and 7 bases lay outside the gene matches. The CDR3 sequence is 15 residues long. The germline gives CDR1 MNHEY, CDR2 SMNVEV (reference sequence). In DNA, the CDR3 is TGTGCCAGCTCCCAGGGGGCATCTTCCTACAATGAGCAGTTCTTC. Translation: CASSQGASSYNEQFF.

V gene TRBV6-1 combines with J gene TRBJ1-1, with no clear D. The germline V gene encodes CDR1 MNHNS and CDR2 SASEGT. There are 12 residues in the CDR3. The V and J ends lost 7 bases and 5 bases respectively, with 11 bases between them. CDR3 nucleotides: TGTGCCAGCACCGCTGGAGGGACTGAAGCTTTCTTT. The encoded protein is CASTAGGTEAFF.

The chain uses TRBV28 and TRBJ2-1; 9 nucleotides align to TRBD2. The V gene's germline CDR1 is MDHEN and CDR2 SYDVKM. The CDR3 runs to 20 residues. V shed 3 bases, J shed 1 base, and the junction held 16 bases outside the gene matches. CDR3 amino acids: CASSFPTSGPALLSYNEQFF. The DNA for the CDR3 is TGTGCCAGCAGTTTCCCCACTAGCGGGCCGGCGCTTTTATCCTACAATGAGCAGTTCTTC.

CDR3 in DNA: TGTGCCTGGAGTCGGACAACCCTAGCCAAAAACATTCAGTACTTC. Its translation: CAWSRTTLAKNIQYF. This chain uses TRBV30 with TRBJ2-4; maybe TRBD1 (5 bases). Deletions cut 2 bases from V and 0 bases from J, with 11 bases between. Germline loops: CDR1 GTSNPN, CDR2 SVGIG (reference sequence). CDR3 length: 15 residues.

This clone was counted between two and nine times. The CDR3 protein is CASSYLGTFTDTQYF. The CDR3 DNA reads TGTGCCAGCAGTTACCTCGGGACTTTCACAGATACGCAGTATTTT. This chain uses TRBV6-6 with TRBJ2-3, with D possibly being TRBD2 (6 bases). The CDR3 consists of 15 residues. Trimming removed 2 bases from V and 2 bases from J, with 11 bases in between. CDR1 and CDR2 (germline): MNHNY, SVGAGI (reference sequence).